This T cell receptor beta chain appears in the sequencing data of a study of shared clonotypes between healthy human individuals. Study summary: For every donor, three CD4 naive, three CD4 memory, two CD8 naive and one CD8 memory plates were used. Overall study findings and caveats: Four donors had 5% to 6.5% of their naive CD4 clonotypes in common. Relative to memory subsets, naive subsets generally showed larger estimated richness.

Produced via immunoSEQ multiplex PCR; TCRdb's table is partial and in-frame only. Of around 2.5 million clones listed, under 95% are singletons. This clone was recorded only once. Its cognate antigen is unknown. Germline loops: CDR1 SQVTM, CDR2 ANQGSEA. Unmatched junction bases numbered 4, after V lost 3 bases and J lost 5 bases. This CDR3 spans 13 amino acids. Recent vaccinations or acute infections were absent in the healthy HIV-negative adult donors. This TCR came from a man aged 18 to 29 in good health. Some clones in this sample may be carry-over from other donors' samples. V and J are TRBV29-1 and TRBJ2-5; 9 positions match TRBD2. Sequences were obtained from naive CD4+ T cells from PBMCs. Indicated subset: CD45RA+ positively selected. In DNA form, the CDR3 reads TGCAGCGTTGACGCGGGAGGGACGGAGACCCAGTACTTC. It is translated as CSVDAGGTETQYF.